Presented here are 3 T cell receptor beta chains from one specimen sequenced in a study of early T cells in non-severe SARS-CoV-2 infection. MiXCR, run by TCRdb on the 5' RACE reads, gives a single entry per CDR3 protein. This table holds roughly 40,000 distinct CDR3 sequences, about 12% found once. The source material was whole blood. All receptors derive from an adult who was a healthcare worker with PCR-confirmed SARS-CoV-2 infection or an uninfected control (not recorded which).

The CDR3 nucleotides read TGTGCCAGCACCAGTGGTGACAGGGAGGGCACTGAAGCTTTCTTT. This gives the protein CASTSGDREGTEAFF. The chain has TRBV7-9 and TRBJ1-1, with TRBD1 matching 7 bases. V shed 7 bases, J shed 4 bases, and the junction held 12 bases outside the gene matches. Germline CDR1 is SEHNR and CDR2 is FQNEAQ (reference sequence). The CDR3 length is 15 residues.

The chain uses TRBV28 and TRBJ2-7; D possibly corresponds to TRBD1 (5 bases). The V end was cut by 6 bases, the J end by 5 bases, with 14 bases between. The CDR3 consists of 13 residues. CDR1 and CDR2 from the germline V gene are MDHEN and SYDVKM. CDR3 sequence (DNA): TGTGCCAGCAGGGCTGGGGCTGCTGACGAGCAGTACTTC. It specifies CASRAGAADEQYF.

V usage is TRBV11-2 and J usage is TRBJ2-7; 7 bases are a match to TRBD1. V gave up 5 bases and J gave up 0 bases; unmatched junction bases: 10. This CDR3 comprises 16 residues. CDR1 is SGHAT and CDR2 is FQNNGV in the germline V gene. This CDR3 reads CASSPGTAWSSYEQYF. The CDR3 nucleotides read TGTGCCAGCAGCCCAGGGACAGCTTGGTCCTCCTACGAGCAGTACTTC.